The rows below give T cell receptor beta chains drawn from one sample of a study of T cells after yellow fever vaccination. Each CDR3 protein gets one entry after TCRdb re-called the 5' RACE reads with MiXCR. The sample records around 340,000 distinct CDR3 sequences, about an eighth being singletons. The specimen comprised CD4+ T cells sorted from PBMCs, sampled 15 days after the yellow fever booster vaccination. The receptors originated from a man aged 18 to 29 who received the YFV17D yellow fever vaccine. CDR3s include the opening cysteine and the closing phenylalanine or tryptophan. Each record gives: J gene, clone size, CDR3 length, D gene, V gene, CDR3 protein, CDR3 DNA. A D gene is named only where the DNA matches it firmly. Size values are once, few and many counts, or a class for expanded clones, and some rows have none.

J gene: TRBJ2-2; clone size: many; CDR3 length: 14; D gene: TRBD2; V gene: TRBV20-1; CDR3 protein: CKHRLAGNTGELFF; CDR3 DNA: TGCAAACACCGACTAGCGGGAAACACCGGGGAGCTGTTTTTT
J gene: TRBJ2-2; clone size: few; CDR3 length: 13; D gene: -; V gene: TRBV21-1; CDR3 protein: CARDSANTGELFF; CDR3 DNA: TGTGCCAGGGACAGCGCGAACACCGGGGAGCTGTTTTTT
J gene: TRBJ2-3; clone size: few; CDR3 length: 18; D gene: TRBD2; V gene: TRBV9; CDR3 protein: CASSVVASGGSSTDTQYF; CDR3 DNA: TGTGCCAGCAGCGTAGTGGCTAGCGGGGGCTCTAGCACAGATACGCAGTATTTT
J gene: TRBJ2-5; clone size: -; CDR3 length: 15; D gene: TRBD2; V gene: TRBV5-1; CDR3 protein: CASSAGLGAGETQYF; CDR3 DNA: TGCGCCAGCAGCGCCGGACTAGGGGCCGGGGAGACCCAGTACTTC
J gene: TRBJ1-2; clone size: few; CDR3 length: 14; D gene: -; V gene: TRBV18; CDR3 protein: CASSPNQDSYGYTF; CDR3 DNA: TGTGCCAGCTCACCAAATCAGGACAGCTATGGCTACACCTTC
J gene: TRBJ1-5; clone size: few; CDR3 length: 14; D gene: -; V gene: TRBV11-2; CDR3 protein: CASSQGRLGQPQHF; CDR3 DNA: TGTGCCAGCAGCCAGGGCCGCTTGGGTCAGCCCCAGCATTTT
J gene: TRBJ2-1; clone size: few; CDR3 length: 17; D gene: -; V gene: TRBV5-6; CDR3 protein: CASSLVVGAPRGNEQFF; CDR3 DNA: TGTGCCAGCAGCTTGGTGGTCGGGGCCCCCCGAGGGAATGAGCAGTTCTTC
J gene: TRBJ2-3; clone size: few; CDR3 length: 13; D gene: -; V gene: TRBV12-3/TRBV12-4; CDR3 protein: CASSRTFTDTQYF; CDR3 DNA: TGTGCCAGCAGTCGGACCTTCACAGATACGCAGTATTTT
J gene: TRBJ1-5; clone size: -; CDR3 length: 13; D gene: TRBD1; V gene: TRBV20-1; CDR3 protein: CSAQDRVNQPQHF; CDR3 DNA: TGCAGTGCCCAGGACAGGGTCAACCAGCCCCAGCATTTT
J gene: TRBJ2-3; clone size: many; CDR3 length: 14; D gene: -; V gene: TRBV7-9; CDR3 protein: CASSSGQGTDTQYF; CDR3 DNA: TGTGCCAGCAGCTCCGGACAAGGCACAGATACGCAGTATTTT
J gene: TRBJ1-1; clone size: many; CDR3 length: 13; D gene: -; V gene: TRBV7-9; CDR3 protein: CASSTGQNTEAFF; CDR3 DNA: TGTGCCAGCAGCACAGGACAAAACACTGAAGCTTTCTTT
J gene: TRBJ2-1; clone size: few; CDR3 length: 13; D gene: -; V gene: TRBV5-1; CDR3 protein: CASSLDTNNEQFF; CDR3 DNA: TGCGCCAGCAGCTTGGACACCAACAATGAGCAGTTCTTC
J gene: TRBJ2-3; clone size: -; CDR3 length: 12; D gene: -; V gene: TRBV28; CDR3 protein: CASSSSSDTQYF; CDR3 DNA: TGTGCCAGCAGTTCGTCCTCAGATACGCAGTATTTT
J gene: TRBJ1-5; clone size: few; CDR3 length: 14; D gene: -; V gene: TRBV20-1; CDR3 protein: CSAATQRGNQPQHF; CDR3 DNA: TGCAGTGCTGCGACCCAACGGGGCAATCAGCCCCAGCATTTT
J gene: TRBJ2-5; clone size: -; CDR3 length: 12; D gene: -; V gene: TRBV20-1; CDR3 protein: CSARAAWETQYF; CDR3 DNA: TGCAGTGCTAGAGCCGCGTGGGAGACCCAGTACTTC
J gene: TRBJ1-2; clone size: -; CDR3 length: 13; D gene: -; V gene: TRBV13; CDR3 protein: CASVEQGLYGYTF; CDR3 DNA: TGTGCCAGCGTTGAACAGGGCCTATATGGCTACACCTTC
J gene: TRBJ2-3; clone size: -; CDR3 length: 14; D gene: TRBD2; V gene: TRBV7-8; CDR3 protein: CASSFSSGEDTQYF; CDR3 DNA: TGTGCCAGCAGCTTTTCTAGCGGGGAAGATACGCAGTATTTT
J gene: TRBJ1-2; clone size: few; CDR3 length: 13; D gene: -; V gene: TRBV2; CDR3 protein: CASSDRVKGGYTF; CDR3 DNA: TGTGCCAGCTCCGACCGCGTCAAAGGGGGCTACACCTTC
J gene: TRBJ1-3; clone size: many; CDR3 length: 14; D gene: -; V gene: TRBV5-1; CDR3 protein: CASSLSGTGNTIYF; CDR3 DNA: TGCGCCAGCAGCTTATCGGGGACTGGAAACACCATATATTTT
J gene: TRBJ2-3; clone size: many; CDR3 length: 13; D gene: TRBD1; V gene: TRBV10-3; CDR3 protein: CAISRQGADTQYF; CDR3 DNA: TGTGCCATCAGCAGACAGGGCGCAGATACGCAGTATTTT
J gene: TRBJ2-4; clone size: many; CDR3 length: 16; D gene: -; V gene: TRBV5-5; CDR3 protein: CASSIEGDRGKNIQYF; CDR3 DNA: TGTGCCAGCAGTATCGAGGGGGATAGAGGCAAAAACATTCAGTACTTC
J gene: TRBJ2-5; clone size: many; CDR3 length: 13; D gene: TRBD2; V gene: TRBV15; CDR3 protein: CATSRGGGETQYF; CDR3 DNA: TGTGCCACCAGCAGAGGGGGGGGAGAGACCCAGTACTTC
J gene: TRBJ2-5; clone size: -; CDR3 length: 15; D gene: -; V gene: TRBV7-2; CDR3 protein: CASSPGMGGWETQYF; CDR3 DNA: TGTGCCAGCAGCCCGGGTATGGGGGGCTGGGAGACCCAGTACTTC
J gene: TRBJ2-4; clone size: few; CDR3 length: 15; D gene: TRBD2; V gene: TRBV7-2; CDR3 protein: CASSNRDSGGHIQYF; CDR3 DNA: TGTGCCAGCAGCAATAGGGATAGCGGGGGTCACATTCAGTACTTC
J gene: TRBJ2-5; clone size: -; CDR3 length: 16; D gene: -; V gene: TRBV7-2; CDR3 protein: CASSLEWRGRRETQYF; CDR3 DNA: TGTGCCAGCAGCTTAGAGTGGCGGGGGCGACGGGAGACCCAGTACTTC
J gene: TRBJ2-7; clone size: many; CDR3 length: 13; D gene: TRBD1; V gene: TRBV27; CDR3 protein: CASRPADRAEQYF; CDR3 DNA: TGTGCCAGCAGACCCGCGGACAGGGCCGAGCAGTACTTC
J gene: TRBJ2-2; clone size: -; CDR3 length: 12; D gene: -; V gene: TRBV3-1; CDR3 protein: CASSQQDGELFF; CDR3 DNA: TGTGCCAGCAGCCAGCAGGACGGGGAGCTGTTTTTT
J gene: TRBJ1-1; clone size: -; CDR3 length: 12; D gene: -; V gene: TRBV20-1; CDR3 protein: CSAAGGSTEAFF; CDR3 DNA: TGCAGTGCTGCCGGAGGGAGCACTGAAGCTTTCTTT
J gene: TRBJ1-2; clone size: few; CDR3 length: 12; D gene: -; V gene: TRBV7-2; CDR3 protein: CASSLTFYGYTF; CDR3 DNA: TGTGCCAGCAGCTTAACCTTTTATGGCTACACCTTC
J gene: TRBJ1-3; clone size: -; CDR3 length: 13; D gene: -; V gene: TRBV20-1; CDR3 protein: CSAQKDGGNTIYF; CDR3 DNA: TGCAGTGCTCAGAAGGACGGTGGAAACACCATATATTTT
J gene: TRBJ1-6; clone size: few; CDR3 length: 15; D gene: -; V gene: TRBV20-1; CDR3 protein: CSALPPEGTNSPLHF; CDR3 DNA: TGCAGTGCTTTACCCCCGGAGGGGACTAATTCACCCCTCCACTTT
J gene: TRBJ2-1; clone size: few; CDR3 length: 14; D gene: -; V gene: TRBV27; CDR3 protein: CASSLYLGNNEQFF; CDR3 DNA: TGTGCCAGCAGTTTATATCTCGGAAACAATGAGCAGTTCTTC
J gene: TRBJ1-5; clone size: few; CDR3 length: 14; D gene: -; V gene: TRBV12-3/TRBV12-4; CDR3 protein: CASRPPGSNQPQHF; CDR3 DNA: TGTGCCAGCAGGCCACCCGGTAGCAATCAGCCCCAGCATTTT
J gene: TRBJ2-5; clone size: -; CDR3 length: 17; D gene: -; V gene: TRBV11-1; CDR3 protein: CASSLVLSTGIQETQYF; CDR3 DNA: TGTGCCAGCAGCTTAGTTTTATCGACAGGAATCCAAGAGACCCAGTACTTC
J gene: TRBJ1-5; clone size: -; CDR3 length: 14; D gene: -; V gene: TRBV5-8; CDR3 protein: CASSQGLPNQPQHF; CDR3 DNA: TGTGCCAGCAGCCAGGGACTCCCCAATCAGCCCCAGCATTTT
J gene: TRBJ2-1; clone size: -; CDR3 length: 13; D gene: -; V gene: TRBV6-2/TRBV6-3; CDR3 protein: CASTGTPGRSRFF; CDR3 DNA: TGTGCCAGCACTGGGACTCCGGGGAGATCCCGGTTCTTC
J gene: TRBJ2-5; clone size: -; CDR3 length: 16; D gene: TRBD2; V gene: TRBV27; CDR3 protein: CASRWGGLGRGETQYF; CDR3 DNA: TGTGCCAGCAGATGGGGGGGTTTGGGAAGAGGGGAGACCCAGTACTTC
J gene: TRBJ2-7; clone size: once; CDR3 length: 15; D gene: TRBD1; V gene: TRBV6-1; CDR3 protein: CASSESDRGAYEQYF; CDR3 DNA: TGTGCCAGCAGTGAATCAGACAGGGGGGCCTACGAGCAGTACTTC
J gene: TRBJ1-4; clone size: few; CDR3 length: 15; D gene: TRBD1; V gene: TRBV5-1; CDR3 protein: CASSSKSGQTEKLFF; CDR3 DNA: TGCGCCAGCAGCTCAAAGTCGGGACAGACTGAAAAACTGTTTTTT
J gene: TRBJ2-3; clone size: -; CDR3 length: 13; D gene: -; V gene: TRBV7-2; CDR3 protein: CASSSQQLDTQYF; CDR3 DNA: TGTGCCAGCAGCTCGCAGCAGTTAGATACGCAGTATTTT
J gene: TRBJ1-5; clone size: -; CDR3 length: 15; D gene: TRBD1; V gene: TRBV4-3; CDR3 protein: CASSQHRGSNQPQHF; CDR3 DNA: TGCGCCAGCAGCCAACACAGGGGAAGCAATCAGCCCCAGCATTTT
J gene: TRBJ2-1; clone size: -; CDR3 length: 12; D gene: -; V gene: TRBV7-3; CDR3 protein: CASSTQSGRKFF; CDR3 DNA: TGTGCCAGCAGCACGCAGTCGGGGCGGAAGTTCTTC
J gene: TRBJ2-1; clone size: few; CDR3 length: 15; D gene: TRBD2; V gene: TRBV29-1; CDR3 protein: CSVENRSGGNNEQFF; CDR3 DNA: TGCAGCGTTGAAAACCGTAGCGGGGGGAACAATGAGCAGTTCTTC
J gene: TRBJ2-3; clone size: -; CDR3 length: 17; D gene: -; V gene: TRBV7-9; CDR3 protein: CASSLEGGGGRRDTQYF; CDR3 DNA: TGTGCCAGCAGCTTAGAGGGGGGCGGAGGAAGGAGAGATACGCAGTATTTT
J gene: TRBJ2-1; clone size: few; CDR3 length: 14; D gene: TRBD2; V gene: TRBV11-2; CDR3 protein: CASRPLAGGHEQFF; CDR3 DNA: TGTGCCAGCAGGCCACTAGCGGGGGGCCATGAGCAGTTCTTC
J gene: TRBJ2-3; clone size: few; CDR3 length: 16; D gene: TRBD2; V gene: TRBV4-2; CDR3 protein: CASSQLRGGQSDTQYF; CDR3 DNA: TGTGCCAGCAGCCAATTACGGGGGGGCCAGTCAGATACGCAGTATTTT
J gene: TRBJ2-1; clone size: many; CDR3 length: 15; D gene: -; V gene: TRBV19; CDR3 protein: CASSVQSRSDNEQFF; CDR3 DNA: TGTGCCAGTAGTGTGCAGTCGCGTTCGGACAATGAGCAGTTCTTC
J gene: TRBJ2-1; clone size: many; CDR3 length: 17; D gene: TRBD2; V gene: TRBV15; CDR3 protein: CATSGGLAGRSNSEQFF; CDR3 DNA: TGTGCCACCAGCGGCGGACTAGCGGGGAGATCCAATAGCGAGCAGTTCTTC
J gene: TRBJ2-3; clone size: -; CDR3 length: 15; D gene: TRBD2; V gene: TRBV6-2/TRBV6-3; CDR3 protein: CASRTSGGVRDTQYF; CDR3 DNA: TGTGCCAGCCGTACTAGCGGGGGGGTCCGCGATACGCAGTATTTT
J gene: TRBJ2-7; clone size: -; CDR3 length: 16; D gene: TRBD1; V gene: TRBV18; CDR3 protein: CASSPYPGQGTYEQYF; CDR3 DNA: TGTGCCAGCTCACCCTACCCAGGACAGGGGACCTACGAGCAGTACTTC
J gene: TRBJ1-1; clone size: -; CDR3 length: 15; D gene: TRBD1; V gene: TRBV27; CDR3 protein: CASRETGGFGTEAFF; CDR3 DNA: TGTGCCAGCAGGGAGACAGGGGGTTTCGGCACTGAAGCTTTCTTT
J gene: TRBJ2-7; clone size: many; CDR3 length: 14; D gene: -; V gene: TRBV19; CDR3 protein: CASSKGGAFYEQYF; CDR3 DNA: TGTGCCAGTAGTAAGGGGGGGGCGTTCTACGAGCAGTACTTC
J gene: TRBJ2-3; clone size: few; CDR3 length: 13; D gene: -; V gene: TRBV5-1; CDR3 protein: CASSLTYSDTQYF; CDR3 DNA: TGCGCCAGCAGCTTAACTTACTCAGATACGCAGTATTTT